This T cell receptor (beta chain) appears in the sequencing data of a study of blood T cell repertoires in COVID-19. Study background: The United States, Italy and Spain supplied acute and convalescent COVID-19 samples. PBMCs, B-cell-depleted T cells, or T cells were the source of the cDNA or gDNA that made up the material.

TCRdb's table, derived via immunoSEQ multiplex PCR, lists solely in-frame clones and lacks some. The sample yields 150,000 to 200,000 clones, around 85% seen once. CDR1 and CDR2 (germline): SGHVT, SQSDAQ. CDR3 length equals 17 residues. The germline V and J ends were trimmed by 1 base and 2 bases, with 16 bases remaining between them. The sequencing input was peripheral blood. The origin of this receptor is a man in his 70s with active or convalescent COVID-19. J is TRBJ2-3 and V is TRBV7-4; the D gene is possibly TRBD2 (5 bases). The CDR3 sequence is CASSLGAGYYSTDTQYF. CDR3 sequence (DNA): TGTGCCAGCAGCTTAGGCGCGGGTTACTACTCCACAGATACGCAGTATTTT.